This T cell receptor (beta chain) comes out of a study of identifying expanded T cells in peripheral blood. The study, taken as a whole, reports: About 1.3 clones differed between technical replicates, versus about 16 and 19 over time. Variance in clone template counts between roughly two-week samples significantly increased with total template count across all healthy donors.

During the collection period, no donor immune events like infections were recorded. In the case of this clone: No antigen is known for it.

CDR1 is DFQATT and CDR2 is SNEGSKA in the germline V gene (reference sequence). The V end was cut by 6 bases, the J end by 4 bases, with 7 bases between. The CDR3 totals 11 residues. The data were produced by immunoSEQ multiplex PCR, yet TCRdb's version contains in-frame clones alone and is incomplete. The repertoire consists of approximately 110,000 clones, with approximately 90% occurring once and the leading ten covering over 15%. The TCR sequence derives from a person between 18 and 75 years old in good health. The chain is built from TRBV20-1 and TRBJ2-1, with D unresolved. Sequencing used blood. CDR3 region: CSAERYNEQFF. The CDR3 bases are TGCAGTGCGGAACGATACAATGAGCAGTTCTTC.